These 31 T cell receptor beta chains came from one sample sequenced in a study of T cells in Graves' hyperthyroidism and ophthalmopathy. TCR beta CDR3 regions were amplified from RNA. In the first-round RT-PCR of the TCR CDR3, the HTBI primer set was used. TCRdb ran MiXCR on the multiplex PCR reads and lists one entry per CDR3 protein. This sample has some 690,000 distinct CDR3 sequences, with 17% found just once. Sample: blood. All receptors come from a man aged 45-60 years with Graves' hyperthyroidism.

This clonotype was counted once. The V call is TRBV19, the J call TRBJ2-3, with D perhaps given as TRBD1 or TRBD2 (5 bases each). The CDR3 runs to 15 residues. Germline CDR1 LNHDA, CDR2 SQIVND (reference sequence). V lost 7 bases and J lost 4, with 18 bases in between. The CDR3 here is CASNGLQVGADTQYF. The CDR3 DNA reads as TGTGCCAGTAATGGTCTACAGGTCGGGGCAGATACGCAGTATTTT.

This clonotype was recorded many times. The chain combines TRBV12-3 or TRBV12-4 with TRBJ2-5; D may be TRBD1 or TRBD2 (6 bases each). The CDR3 consists of 14 residues. Trimming took off 6 bases at V and 2 bases at J, with 13 bases between the two ends. The chain's CDR3 is CASRGPGAQETQYF. CDR3 DNA: TGTGCCAGCAGGGGGCCGGGGGCACAAGAGACCCAGTACTTC.

In this sample, this clonotype turned up a few times. CDR3 DNA: TGTGCCAGCAGCTTAGTTCCGGAATACACTGAAGCTTTCTTT. This sequence encodes CASSLVPEYTEAFF. The V call is TRBV7-2, the J call TRBJ1-1; D unclear. Germline CDR1 is SGHTA and CDR2 is FQGNSA. Trimming cost V 1 base and J 3 bases, with 9 bases left between them. The CDR3 loop spans 14 amino acids.

In its sample, this clonotype was seen a few times. The V and J genes are TRBV27 and TRBJ2-7; no clear D. This CDR3 contains 13 residues. Germline-derived CDR1 and CDR2 are MNHEY and SMNVEV (reference sequence). Trimming shortened V by 3 bases and J by 2 bases, and 8 bases separated the two germline ends. The CDR3 sequence: CASSLQFAYEQYF. CDR3 bases: TGTGCCAGCAGTTTGCAGTTCGCCTACGAGCAGTACTTC.

J is TRBJ2-3 and V is TRBV30, with 12 bases fitting TRBD2. V lost 1 base, J lost 3 bases, and 2 bases stayed unmatched. This CDR3 has 15 amino acids. Germline-derived CDR1 and CDR2 are GTSNPN and SVGIG (reference sequence). DNA for the CDR3: TGTGCCTGGAGTGGACTAGCGGGAGAAACAGATACGCAGTATTTT. This translates into CAWSGLAGETDTQYF.

Points on this clonotype: Given a much more abundant clone one base away, this may be a read error. The chain is built from TRBV6-2 or TRBV6-3 and TRBJ2-7; TRBD2 matches at 13 bases. The CDR3 sequence is 16 residues long. The germline V gene has CDR1 MNHEY and CDR2 SVGEGT. The CDR3 here is CAGSPTSGRDFYEQYF. In DNA, the CDR3 is TGTGCCGGCAGCCCTACTAGCGGGAGGGATTTCTACGAGCAGTACTTC.

The sample holds many counts of this clonotype. This CDR3 is CASSSTRLAFNNEQFF. The CDR3 DNA is TGTGCCAGCAGTTCAACCCGACTAGCGTTTAACAATGAGCAGTTCTTC. J is TRBJ2-1 and V is TRBV28; 8 nucleotides line up with TRBD2. CDR3 length: 16 residues. Germline V gives CDR1 MDHEN, CDR2 SYDVKM. With 4 bases clipped from V and 5 bases from J, the junction kept 10 bases outside the gene matches.

Many counts were recorded for this clonotype. The V and J genes are TRBV7-2 and TRBJ2-1, with 13 bases matching TRBD2. The J segment lost 2 bases and the V segment lost 5 bases, leaving 9 bases of the junction unmatched. Germline loops: CDR1 SGHTA, CDR2 FQGNSA. This CDR3 region has 18 residues. The CDR3 is CASSGGLAGAATYNEQFF. The CDR3 coding sequence is TGTGCCAGCAGCGGCGGACTAGCGGGAGCTGCAACCTACAATGAGCAGTTCTTC.

In its sample, this clonotype was seen many times. The chain couples TRBV12-3 or TRBV12-4 to TRBJ1-2; D is undetermined. This CDR3 spans 12 amino acids. V was trimmed by 4 bases and J by 4 bases, leaving 7 bases between them. The CDR3 spells CASSSTGYGYTF. The CDR3 DNA is TGTGCCAGCAGTTCTACGGGCTATGGCTACACCTTC.

In its sample, this clonotype was seen many times. The J gene is TRBJ2-3, the V gene TRBV5-1; D is unclear. The V end was cut by 2 bases, the J end by 5 bases, with 9 bases between. This CDR3 is 13 amino acids long. From germline, CDR1 is SGHRS and CDR2 YFSETQ. The CDR3, as DNA: TGCGCCAGCAGCTTTGGGTTTGGAGATACGCAGTATTTT. It codes for CASSFGFGDTQYF.

This clonotype was observed many times. V gene TRBV28 combines with J gene TRBJ1-2; D unclear. The V end lost 3 bases, the J end lost 0 bases, and 14 bases lay between the germline ends. Germline V CDR1 and CDR2: MDHEN, SYDVKM. This CDR3 spans 16 amino acids. CDR3 DNA: TGTGCCAGCAGTTTCCGAGGAGATCTGTCTAACTATGGCTACACCTTC. It yields the protein CASSFRGDLSNYGYTF.

The chain recombines TRBV12-3 or TRBV12-4 with TRBJ2-3; D not resolved. The germline V and J ends were trimmed by 2 bases and 0 bases, with 9 bases remaining between them. This CDR3 comprises 15 residues. Written as DNA, the CDR3 is TGTGCCAGCAGTTTAAAGACTTCTAGCACAGATACGCAGTATTTT. It translates to CASSLKTSSTDTQYF.

The chain carries TRBV6-2 or TRBV6-3 and TRBJ2-1; the D gene is possibly TRBD1 (7 bases). Germline values: CDR1 MNHEY, CDR2 SVGEGT. This CDR3 is built from 22 residues. V lost 0 bases to trimming and J lost 6 bases, with 33 bases between them. CDR3 in amino acids: CASSYSNIRGAGRQGTANEQFF. Written as DNA, the CDR3 is TGTGCCAGCAGTTACTCGAATATCAGGGGGGCGGGCAGACAGGGTACGGCCAATGAGCAGTTCTTC.

This chain connects TRBV3-1 to TRBJ2-1; tentative D call: TRBD1 (7 bases). In germline, CDR1 is LGHDT, CDR2 YNNKEL (reference sequence). The length of the CDR3 is 18 residues. V gave up 0 bases and J gave up 7 bases, with 22 bases separating them. CDR3 protein: CASSQDLFGGGAQNEQFF. The CDR3 DNA is TGTGCCAGCAGCCAAGATTTATTTGGAGGGGGCGCGCAGAATGAGCAGTTCTTC.

The chain carries TRBV10-3 and TRBJ2-7, with TRBD2 as a possible D gene (5 bases). CDR1 ENHRY and CDR2 SYGVKD come from the germline V gene. V was pared by 2 bases and J by 7 bases, with 12 bases between. The CDR3 contains 13 residues. In DNA form, the CDR3 reads TGTGCCATCAGTGAGGACTACCCTCCGGAGCAGTACTTC. It yields the protein CAISEDYPPEQYF.

The sample holds many counts of this clonotype. The chain links TRBV3-1 to TRBJ2-7, with 11 bases lining up with TRBD2. From germline, CDR1 is LGHDT and CDR2 YNNKEL (reference sequence). Germline trimming cut 5 bases from V and 6 bases from J; bases unmatched to any gene: 3. The CDR3 length is 13 residues. The CDR3 protein is CASSLLAGAEQYF. CDR3 in DNA: TGTGCCAGCAGCTTACTAGCGGGAGCCGAGCAGTACTTC.

This clonotype was detected many times. This chain connects TRBV24-1 to TRBJ2-1; 7 positions agree with TRBD1. Trimming at V came to 3 bases and at J to 8 bases, leaving 6 bases not matched to a gene. Germline V gene data show CDR1 as KGHDR and CDR2 as SFDVKD. The CDR3 is 14 residues long. The chain's CDR3 is CATSDPTGSDEQFF. CDR3 coding DNA: TGTGCCACCAGTGATCCGACAGGGTCGGATGAGCAGTTCTTC.

This clonotype showed up many times. This chain connects TRBV3-1 to TRBJ2-6; D is unresolved. The V gene lost 1 base and the J gene lost 4 bases, with 2 bases spanning the gap. This CDR3 spans 13 amino acids. The germline V gene has CDR1 LGHDT and CDR2 YNNKEL (reference sequence). The CDR3 region is CASSQGGANVLTF. Here the CDR3 DNA reads TGTGCCAGCAGCCAAGGAGGGGCCAACGTCCTGACTTTC.

In its sample, this clonotype was seen a few times. CDR3 coding DNA: TGCGCCAGCAGCTGGGGGACTAGCGGGAGCACTAACACCGGGGAGCTGTTTTTT. Encoded protein: CASSWGTSGSTNTGELFF. V usage is TRBV5-1 and J usage is TRBJ2-2; 14 bases fit TRBD2. Germline V gene data show CDR1 as SGHRS and CDR2 as YFSETQ. The V and J ends lost 3 bases and 2 bases, in that order; junction bases with no gene match: 6. This CDR3 comprises 18 residues.

The genes are TRBV6-1 and TRBJ2-3; either TRBD1 or TRBD2 may supply D (5 bases each). This CDR3 has 14 amino acids. The germline gives CDR1 MNHNS, CDR2 SASEGT. V was cut by 9 bases and J by 5 bases, with 18 bases left in between. The CDR3 here is CASGRAGSLDTQYF. The CDR3 nucleotides are TGTGCCAGTGGGCGGGCAGGGAGTTTAGATACGCAGTATTTT.

This clonotype was found a few times. The J gene is TRBJ1-5, the V gene TRBV2; D may be TRBD1 (6 bases). Trimming shortened V by 3 bases and J by 4 bases, and 13 bases separated the two germline ends. This CDR3 region has 15 residues. CDR1 and CDR2 (germline): SNHLY, FYNNEI. In nucleotides, the CDR3 is TGTGCCAGCAGTGAGGTAGATAGGGGGAATCAGCCCCAGCATTTT. Its protein product is CASSEVDRGNQPQHF. Drawing the rest from reference TRBV2 and TRBJ1-5, the complete variable domain is EPEVTQTPSHQVTQMGQEVILRCVPISNHLYFYWYRQILGQKVEFLVSFYNNEISEKSEIFDDQFSVERPDGSNFTLKIRSTKLEDSAMYFCASSEVDRGNQPQHFGDGTRLSIL.

This clonotype has a count of ten or more. The rearrangement joins TRBV12-3 or TRBV12-4 to TRBJ2-1; D not certain. The CDR3 covers 13 residues. Deletions cut 3 bases from V and 4 bases from J, with 7 bases between. CDR3 coding DNA: TGTGCCAGCAGTTTTCCCCATTACAATGAGCAGTTCTTC. This codes for CASSFPHYNEQFF.

This clonotype was detected a few times. The chain carries TRBV29-1 and TRBJ2-7; the D is unclear. CDR3 length: 12 residues. V lost 0 bases, J lost 3 bases, and 6 bases lay in between. Germline loops: CDR1 SQVTM, CDR2 ANQGSEA. The CDR3 region has the DNA TGCAGCGTTGAAGACGCACTCTACGAGCAGTACTTC. This gives the protein CSVEDALYEQYF.

There are many counts of this clonotype. The rearrangement uses TRBV9 and TRBJ2-7; D not certain. The CDR3 has 14 residues. Between the trimmed V and J ends, which lost 0 bases and 5 bases, there was a span of 12 bases. Germline CDR1 is SGDLS and CDR2 is YYNGEE. The CDR3 region is CASSVDSGGNEQYF. The CDR3 coding sequence is TGTGCCAGCAGCGTAGACTCGGGTGGGAACGAGCAGTACTTC.

Worth noting for this clonotype: This may arise from a read error, as a much more abundant clone is one base away. The gene calls are TRBV6-1 and TRBJ2-5, with 11 bases matching TRBD2. This CDR3 comprises 15 residues. The trim removed 3 bases at V and 9 bases at J, leaving 9 bases unmatched. Looked up from germline, CDR1 is MNHNS and CDR2 is SASEGT. This CDR3 is CASSDELAGDEAQYF. The CDR3 DNA is TGTGCCAGCAGTGACGAACTAGCGGGAGACGAGGCCCAGTACTTC.

At least ten counts were recorded for this clonotype. The chain is built from TRBV27 and TRBJ2-3, with 11 bases matching TRBD2. The CDR3 extends over 17 amino acids. Trimming removed 6 bases from V and 0 bases from J; junction bases left unmatched: 8. The germline V gene has CDR1 MNHEY and CDR2 SMNVEV (reference sequence). The CDR3, as DNA: TGTGCCAGCAGCTATAGCGGGAGGGATGGGAGCACAGATACGCAGTATTTT. Translated: CASSYSGRDGSTDTQYF.

This clonotype was found many times. The chain recombines TRBV10-3 with TRBJ2-3; D not resolved. V was trimmed by 4 bases and J by 5 bases, leaving 4 bases between them. The germline V gene encodes CDR1 ENHRY and CDR2 SYGVKD. The CDR3 spans 11 residues. The chain's CDR3 is CAISGRDTQYF. Here the CDR3 DNA reads TGTGCCATCAGTGGGAGAGATACGCAGTATTTT.

The rearrangement links TRBV14 to TRBJ2-1; 10 bases map to TRBD2. The CDR3 is 15 residues long. The germline V gene has CDR1 SGHDN and CDR2 FVKESK. V was clipped by 2 bases and J by 7 bases; unmatched bases: 5. In nucleotides, the CDR3 is TGTGCCAGCAGCCAACTAGCGGGAGTTTTTAATGAGCAGTTCTTC. Protein: CASSQLAGVFNEQFF.

About this clonotype itself: A much larger clone sits a single nucleotide away, making a read error possible. The V and J genes are TRBV11-1 and TRBJ1-5; no clear D. Looked up from germline, CDR1 is SGHAT and CDR2 is FQDESV (reference sequence). The length of the CDR3 is 13 residues. V was cut by 7 bases and J by 5 bases, with 12 bases left in between. The CDR3 loop is CASNPQVDQPQHF. CDR3 in DNA: TGTGCCAGCAACCCGCAGGTTGATCAGCCCCAGCATTTT.

This sequence joins TRBV4-1 and TRBJ2-5; 11 nucleotides line up with TRBD1. V lost 3 bases, J lost 4 bases, and 10 bases stayed unmatched. This CDR3 has 17 residues. Germline lookup yields CDR1 MGHRA and CDR2 YSYEKL. CDR3 loop: CASSQDSGTGGSETQYF. The CDR3 DNA sequence: TGCGCCAGCAGCCAGGACTCCGGGACAGGGGGTTCAGAGACCCAGTACTTC.

This clonotype was observed a few times. This may come from a read error, since a much larger clone is one base off. The chain couples TRBV6-2 or TRBV6-3 to TRBJ2-7; a possible D gene is TRBD2 (6 bases). There are 14 residues in the CDR3. With 5 bases removed from V and 5 bases from J, the gap between germline ends came to 16 bases. Germline V gene lookup returns CDR1 MNHEY and CDR2 SVGEGT. The CDR3 protein is CASSNGGGTHEQYF. The CDR3 bases are TGTGCCAGCAGTAACGGGGGTGGAACCCACGAGCAGTACTTC.